These T cell receptor beta chains were read from a single sample in a study of T-cell reconstitution after alpha-beta-depleted transplantation in children. TCRdb processed the PCR reads anew with MiXCR; each CDR3 protein has one entry. The table includes about 610,000 distinct CDR3 sequences, roughly a tenth detected once. This material consisted of PBMCs from the stem cell graft donor, taken from the stem cell graft. The receptors stem from a human donor who donated a stem cell graft to a child with acute myeloid leukemia. CDR3s include the opening cysteine and the closing phenylalanine or tryptophan. Fields, in order: D gene, clone size, V gene, J gene, CDR3 DNA, CDR3 protein. D genes are given only for firm matches. Only some rows state a clone size, as once, few, many or a class for expanded clones.

>.|.|TRBV21-1|TRBJ2-5
TGTGCCAGCACCCAGGGACATGGGGAGACCCAGTACTTC
CASTQGHGETQYF
>TRBD2|.|TRBV6-5|TRBJ2-5
TGTGCCAGCAGTTACTTAGTTAGCGGGAGGGAAGAGACCCAGTACTTC
CASSYLVSGREETQYF
>TRBD1|.|TRBV29-1|TRBJ2-3
TGCAGCGGCTTTGACAGGGCTCTTAGCACAGATACGCAGTATTTT
CSGFDRALSTDTQYF
>TRBD2|few|TRBV20-1|TRBJ2-5
TGCAGTGCTAGCCCTACTAGCGGGAGGGCCCGAGAGACCCAGTACTTC
CSASPTSGRARETQYF
>TRBD1|many|TRBV12-3/TRBV12-4|TRBJ2-1
TGTGCCAGCAGTGATGACAGGGGGAAGAGGGGTGAGCAGTTCTTC
CASSDDRGKRGEQFF
>TRBD2|few|TRBV5-1|TRBJ2-1
TGCGCCAGCAGCTTGCGTCCGGGAGGGTCCTACAATGAGCAGTTCTTC
CASSLRPGGSYNEQFF
>.|few|TRBV5-1|TRBJ2-1
TGCGCCAGCAGCTCGTGGGAACAGGGTTATTCCAATGAGCAGTTCTTC
CASSSWEQGYSNEQFF
>TRBD2|once|TRBV4-3|TRBJ2-1
TGCGCCAGCAGCCGGGAGGGCTCCTACAATGAGCAGTTCTTC
CASSREGSYNEQFF
>.|.|TRBV10-3|TRBJ2-3
TGTGCCACCCAAGGCGGAGCGGGCACAGATACGCAGTATTTT
CATQGGAGTDTQYF
>TRBD1|many|TRBV13|TRBJ2-7
TGTGCCAGCAGCTCGCCTATAGGAGGACAGGGGGCGATAGGTGAGCAGTACTTC
CASSSPIGGQGAIGEQYF
>TRBD2|few|TRBV4-2|TRBJ2-2
TGTGCCAGCAGCCAACTAGCGGGAGAGAACACCGGGGAGCTGTTTTTT
CASSQLAGENTGELFF
>TRBD2|.|TRBV20-1|TRBJ2-2
TGCAGTGCTCCTATGGGACTAGCGGGGCAAGGGAACACCGGGGAGCTGTTTTTT
CSAPMGLAGQGNTGELFF
>.|few|TRBV20-1|TRBJ2-3
TGCAGTGCTAGAGATCACGGCACAGATACGCAGTATTTT
CSARDHGTDTQYF
>.|.|TRBV12-3/TRBV12-4|TRBJ1-5
TGTGCCAGCAGTTTTCGACAGGTAGATAATAGCAATCAGCCCCAGCATTTT
CASSFRQVDNSNQPQHF
>TRBD1|many|TRBV6-4|TRBJ2-2
TGTGCCAGCAGTCCGACAGGGAGCACCGGGGAGCTGTTTTTT
CASSPTGSTGELFF
>.|many|TRBV7-9|TRBJ2-1
TGTGCCAGCAGCTTAGGAACTGTCCTGGGGCAGTTCTTC
CASSLGTVLGQFF
>TRBD2|.|TRBV5-6|TRBJ2-1
TGTGCCAGCAGTTCGGGCGGGAGGGCCTTTGATGAGCAGTTCTTC
CASSSGGRAFDEQFF
>.|many|TRBV29-1|TRBJ2-6
TGCAGCGTCTCAACAGGGACTGGGGCCAACGTCCTGACTTTC
CSVSTGTGANVLTF
>.|few|TRBV6-2/TRBV6-3|TRBJ2-7
TGTGCCAGCAGAAGTCACTACGAGCAGTACTTC
CASRSHYEQYF
>TRBD1|many|TRBV24-1|TRBJ2-5
TGTGCCACCAGTGATGGTGGGACAGGCGTTCAAGAGACCCAGTACTTC
CATSDGGTGVQETQYF
>TRBD1|.|TRBV12-3/TRBV12-4|TRBJ1-5
TGTGCCAGCAACAGTGGACAGGGTAGCTATCAGCCCCAGCATTTT
CASNSGQGSYQPQHF
>.|.|TRBV30|TRBJ2-2
TGTGCCTGGACGGCAGGCACCGGGGAGCTGTTTTTT
CAWTAGTGELFF
>.|few|TRBV20-1|TRBJ1-5
TGCAGTGTTGGACCTCAGCATTTT
CSVGPQHF
>.|few|TRBV29-1|TRBJ2-7
TGCAGCGTTTATGGTGTTTCCTACGAGCAGTACTTC
CSVYGVSYEQYF
>TRBD1|few|TRBV10-3|TRBJ2-2
TGTGCCATCATGGAGGACAGGACGAACACCGGGGAGCTGTTTTTT
CAIMEDRTNTGELFF
>TRBD1|many|TRBV9|TRBJ1-6
TGTGCCAGCAGTCCTACAGGGGGCGCGAATTCACCCCTCCACTTT
CASSPTGGANSPLHF
>.|.|TRBV28|TRBJ2-7
TGTGCCAGCAGTGCCCACGGGGGTTCCTACGAGCAGTACTTC
CASSAHGGSYEQYF
>TRBD1|many|TRBV18|TRBJ1-5
TGTGCCAGCAGCCCGGACAGGAATCAGCCCCAGCATTTT
CASSPDRNQPQHF
>TRBD1|few|TRBV28|TRBJ2-1
TGTGCCAGCAGGACCCCGGACAGGGAAGGCAATGAGCAGTTCTTC
CASRTPDREGNEQFF
>.|few|TRBV20-1|TRBJ1-4
TGCAGTGCAACGATCGGAACTAATGAAAAACTGTTTTTT
CSATIGTNEKLFF
>TRBD2|many|TRBV27|TRBJ2-7
TGTGCCAGCAGCCTAGGGGCTAGCGGTAGTATCTACGAGCAGTACTTC
CASSLGASGSIYEQYF
>TRBD1|few|TRBV20-1|TRBJ1-5
TGCAGTGCTAGAGGGGGTCCGACAGGGGCGCAGCCCCAGCATTTT
CSARGGPTGAQPQHF
>.|many|TRBV7-2|TRBJ2-7
TGTGCCAGCAGCTTAGCGCGGGCGGGGACTCAGGACGAGCAGTACTTC
CASSLARAGTQDEQYF
>TRBD1|.|TRBV7-2|TRBJ1-5
TGTGCCAGCAGTCCCGTCGGGGGGGGACAGGGCAACAATCAGCCCCAGCATTTT
CASSPVGGGQGNNQPQHF
>TRBD2|many|TRBV30|TRBJ2-3
TGTGCCTGGATCCCACTAGCGTTAATTGGCACAGATACGCAGTATTTT
CAWIPLALIGTDTQYF
>TRBD2|.|TRBV7-2|TRBJ2-7
TGTGCCAGCAGCTTTGCGCGAGACGGGAGGGCCAGGGAGCAGTACTTC
CASSFARDGRAREQYF
>.|.|TRBV18|TRBJ2-3
TGTGCCAGCTCACCTGAGGGGGTCACAGATACGCAGTATTTT
CASSPEGVTDTQYF
>.|.|TRBV10-3|TRBJ2-5
TGTGCCATCAGTGAGGGCGGGAAAAGCGGGCAAGAGACCCAGTACTTC
CAISEGGKSGQETQYF
>TRBD1|many|TRBV10-3|TRBJ2-7
TGTGCCAGCTGCGGGACAGGTTCCTTTGACGAGCAGTACTTC
CASCGTGSFDEQYF
>TRBD2|many|TRBV3-1|TRBJ2-7
TGTGCCAGCAGCCAAGGAAGCGGGAGAGGCGAGCAGTACTTC
CASSQGSGRGEQYF
>.|many|TRBV20-1|TRBJ2-7
TGCAGTGCTCTTCGGGGAGGCGGCACCTACGAGCAGTACTTC
CSALRGGGTYEQYF
>TRBD2|.|TRBV2|TRBJ2-3
TGTGCCCTCTGGGGGGGACAGCGACTAGCGGGACGCACAGATACGCAGTATTTT
CALWGGQRLAGRTDTQYF
>TRBD2|.|TRBV7-9|TRBJ2-1
TGTGCCAGCAGCTTACTAGCGGGAGGATTGGGCGAGCAGTTCTTC
CASSLLAGGLGEQFF
>.|.|TRBV5-1|TRBJ2-7
TGCGCCAGCAGCGAAACCGGGGGGACAGTCTCCTACGAGCAGTACTTC
CASSETGGTVSYEQYF
>.|.|TRBV24-1|TRBJ2-7
TGTGCCACCAGTGACTCTGTCTACGAGCAGTACTTC
CATSDSVYEQYF
>TRBD2|.|TRBV20-1|TRBJ2-5
TGCAGTGCGCCCAGCAGCGGGAGTACAGGAAAGACCCAGTACTTC
CSAPSSGSTGKTQYF
>.|.|TRBV3-1|TRBJ2-1
TGTGCCAGCAGCCAAGATTTTCAGCCGGATGAGCAGTTCTTC
CASSQDFQPDEQFF
>.|.|TRBV7-2|TRBJ2-7
TGTGCCAGCAGCCCCCTCAAGGGATGGGCCTACGAGCAGTACTTC
CASSPLKGWAYEQYF
>.|many|TRBV20-1|TRBJ2-3
TGCAGTGCTAGCAACCCCAGGGAGCGCACAGATACGCAGTATTTT
CSASNPRERTDTQYF
>TRBD1|few|TRBV7-2|TRBJ1-2
TGTGCCAGCAGCTTAGCGACAGGGCCCCACTATGGCTACACCTTC
CASSLATGPHYGYTF
>.|many|TRBV4-3|TRBJ2-1
TGCGCCAGCAGCCAAGATCACCCGCTAGGGTACAATGAGCAGTTCTTC
CASSQDHPLGYNEQFF
>TRBD2|few|TRBV5-5|TRBJ2-3
TGTGCCAGCACCCGGACTAGCGGCACAGATACGCAGTATTTT
CASTRTSGTDTQYF
>TRBD2|.|TRBV20-1|TRBJ2-5
TGCAGTGCTAGTTCTGTGTGGGCGGGAGAAGAGACCCAGTACTTC
CSASSVWAGEETQYF
>TRBD2|few|TRBV29-1|TRBJ2-1
TGCAGCGTTGAAGATGTTCAGGGGATAAGGACTAGCCTCAGCTCCTACAATGAGCAGTTCTTC
CSVEDVQGIRTSLSSYNEQFF